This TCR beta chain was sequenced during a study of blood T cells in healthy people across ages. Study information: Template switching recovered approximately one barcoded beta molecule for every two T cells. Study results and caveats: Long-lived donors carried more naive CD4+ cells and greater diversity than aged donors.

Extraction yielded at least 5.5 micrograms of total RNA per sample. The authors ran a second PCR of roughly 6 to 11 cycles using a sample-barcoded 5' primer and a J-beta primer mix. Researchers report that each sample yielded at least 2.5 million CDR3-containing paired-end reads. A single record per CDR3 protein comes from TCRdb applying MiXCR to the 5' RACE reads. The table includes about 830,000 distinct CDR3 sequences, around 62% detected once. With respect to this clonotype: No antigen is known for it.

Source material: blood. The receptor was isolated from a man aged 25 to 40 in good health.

The CDR3 bases are TGTGCCAGCAGTTTCGGTGGGACACTCAATTACAATGAGCAGTTCTTC. Amino acid sequence: CASSFGGTLNYNEQFF. V gene TRBV7-3 combines with J gene TRBJ2-1; D perhaps matches TRBD1 (6 bases). CDR3 length: 16 amino acids. Germline lookup yields CDR1 SGHTA and CDR2 FQGTGA. Trimming pared 6 bases from V and 4 bases from J, leaving 19 bases between.